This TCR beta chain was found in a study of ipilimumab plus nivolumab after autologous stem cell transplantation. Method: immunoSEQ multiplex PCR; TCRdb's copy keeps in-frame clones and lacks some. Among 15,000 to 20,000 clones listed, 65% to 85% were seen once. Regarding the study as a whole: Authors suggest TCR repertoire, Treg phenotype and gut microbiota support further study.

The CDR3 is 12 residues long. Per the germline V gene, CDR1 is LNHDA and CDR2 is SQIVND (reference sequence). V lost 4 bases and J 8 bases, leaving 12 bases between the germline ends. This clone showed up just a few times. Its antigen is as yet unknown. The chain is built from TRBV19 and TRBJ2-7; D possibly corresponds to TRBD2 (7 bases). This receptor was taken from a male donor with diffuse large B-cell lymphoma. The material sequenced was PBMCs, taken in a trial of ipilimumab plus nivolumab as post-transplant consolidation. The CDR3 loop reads CASSRGRGKQYF. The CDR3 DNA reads TGTGCCAGTAGTAGGGGGAGGGGGAAGCAGTACTTC.